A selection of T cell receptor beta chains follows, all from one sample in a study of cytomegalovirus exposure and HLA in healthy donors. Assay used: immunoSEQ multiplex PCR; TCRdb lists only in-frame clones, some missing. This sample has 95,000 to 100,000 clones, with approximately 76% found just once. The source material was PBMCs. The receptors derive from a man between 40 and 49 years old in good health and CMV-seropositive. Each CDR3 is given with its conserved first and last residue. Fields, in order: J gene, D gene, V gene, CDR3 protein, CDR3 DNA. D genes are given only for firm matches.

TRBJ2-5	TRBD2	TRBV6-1	CASKGLAGGETQYF	TGTGCCAGCAAGGGGCTAGCGGGAGGGGAGACCCAGTACTTC
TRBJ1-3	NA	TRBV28	CASSPNSNSGNTIYF	TGTGCCAGCAGCCCGAACAGCAACTCTGGAAACACCATATATTTT
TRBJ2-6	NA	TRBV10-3	CAIRPSSGANVLTF	TGTGCCATCAGACCGAGCTCTGGGGCCAACGTCCTGACTTTC
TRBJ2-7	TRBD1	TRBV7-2	CASSSRQGPYEQYF	TGTGCCAGCAGCTCACGACAGGGTCCCTACGAGCAGTACTTC
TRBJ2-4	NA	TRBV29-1	CSAQDTKNIQYF	TGCAGCGCCCAAGATACTAAAAACATTCAGTACTTC
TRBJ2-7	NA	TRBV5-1	CASSYRGGVEQYF	TGCGCCAGCAGCTACCGCGGCGGGGTCGAGCAGTACTTC
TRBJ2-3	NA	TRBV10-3	CASGGGGTTDTQYF	TGTGCCTCGGGAGGAGGGGGGACCACAGATACGCAGTATTTT
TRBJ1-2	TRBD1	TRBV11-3	CASSLPGQGISGGYTF	TGTGCCAGCAGCCTACCGGGACAGGGGATATCGGGTGGCTACACCTTC
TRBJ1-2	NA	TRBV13	CASSLKRYSGGYTF	TGTGCCAGCAGCTTAAAACGATACTCTGGTGGCTACACCTTC
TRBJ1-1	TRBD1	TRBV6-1	CASSPRDSGITEAFF	TGTGCCAGCAGTCCCCGGGACAGTGGTATCACTGAAGCTTTCTTT